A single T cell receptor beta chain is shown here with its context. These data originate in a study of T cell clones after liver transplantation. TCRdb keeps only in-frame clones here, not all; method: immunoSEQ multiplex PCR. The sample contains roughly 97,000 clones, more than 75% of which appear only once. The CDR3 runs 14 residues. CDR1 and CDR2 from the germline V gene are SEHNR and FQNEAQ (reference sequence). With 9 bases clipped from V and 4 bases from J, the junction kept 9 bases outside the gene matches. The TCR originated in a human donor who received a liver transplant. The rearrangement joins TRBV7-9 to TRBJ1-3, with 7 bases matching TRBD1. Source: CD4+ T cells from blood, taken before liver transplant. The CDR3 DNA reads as TGTGCCAGTGGGGAGGGGGCGAAAGGAAACACCATATATTTT. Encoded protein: CASGEGAKGNTIYF.